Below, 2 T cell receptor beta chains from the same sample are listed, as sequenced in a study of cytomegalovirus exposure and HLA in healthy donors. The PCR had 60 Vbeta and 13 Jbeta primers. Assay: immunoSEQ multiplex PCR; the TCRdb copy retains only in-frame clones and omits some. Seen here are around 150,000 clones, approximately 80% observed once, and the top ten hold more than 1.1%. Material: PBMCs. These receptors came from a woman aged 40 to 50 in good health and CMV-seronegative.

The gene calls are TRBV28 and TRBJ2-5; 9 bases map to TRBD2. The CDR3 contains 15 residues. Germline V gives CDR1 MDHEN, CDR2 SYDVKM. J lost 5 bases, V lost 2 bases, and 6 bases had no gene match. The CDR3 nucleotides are TGTGCCAGCAGTTTAAGGGCTAGCGGGGACGAGACCCAGTACTTC. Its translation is CASSLRASGDETQYF.

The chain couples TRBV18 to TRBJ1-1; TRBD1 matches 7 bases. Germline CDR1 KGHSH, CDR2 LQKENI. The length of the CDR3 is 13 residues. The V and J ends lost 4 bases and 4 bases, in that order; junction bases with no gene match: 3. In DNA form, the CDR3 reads TGTGCCAGCTCACAAAACAGGGGCACTGAAGCTTTCTTT. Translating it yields CASSQNRGTEAFF.